Listed below are T cell receptor beta chains from one sample, sequenced in a study of identical twins. TCRdb redid the calling of the 5' RACE reads with MiXCR, one entry per CDR3 protein. This table holds about 1.7 million distinct CDR3 sequences, more than 30% found once. Sequencing was carried out using cord blood. The receptors come from a newborn girl in good health. Each CDR3 is given with its conserved first and last residue. The order of the fields is J gene, V gene, CDR3 length, CDR3 protein.

J gene: TRBJ2-7; V gene: TRBV7-2; CDR3 length: 15; CDR3 protein: CASSLYPTDLYEQYF
J gene: .; V gene: TRBV12-3/TRBV12-4; CDR3 length: 16; CDR3 protein: CASSILAPSSYNEQYF
J gene: TRBJ2-1; V gene: TRBV4-1; CDR3 length: 12; CDR3 protein: CAGSQFGNEQFF
J gene: TRBJ1-4; V gene: TRBV27; CDR3 length: 15; CDR3 protein: CASSLWGASDEKLFF
J gene: TRBJ2-5; V gene: TRBV5-1; CDR3 length: 13; CDR3 protein: CASSLVPEETQYF
J gene: TRBJ1-5; V gene: TRBV12-5; CDR3 length: 14; CDR3 protein: CASGSGPSNQPQHF
J gene: TRBJ2-5; V gene: TRBV5-1; CDR3 length: 13; CDR3 protein: CASSWDSIETQYF
J gene: TRBJ2-1; V gene: TRBV7-2; CDR3 length: 13; CDR3 protein: CASSSGTFNEQFF
J gene: TRBJ2-5; V gene: TRBV29-1; CDR3 length: 13; CDR3 protein: CSFRTSGYNEQYF
J gene: TRBJ2-3; V gene: TRBV28; CDR3 length: 15; CDR3 protein: CASSLGLAVSDTQYF
J gene: TRBJ2-1; V gene: TRBV5-1; CDR3 length: 18; CDR3 protein: CQQLGTSGGGHPHNEQFF
J gene: TRBJ1-1; V gene: TRBV10-1; CDR3 length: 16; CDR3 protein: CASSESSRGLNTEAFF
J gene: TRBJ2-7; V gene: TRBV2; CDR3 length: 14; CDR3 protein: CASSDRFLSYEQYF
J gene: TRBJ2-3; V gene: TRBV5-6; CDR3 length: 11; CDR3 protein: CASSFIHTQYF
J gene: TRBJ1-1; V gene: TRBV29-1; CDR3 length: 15; CDR3 protein: CSVDGREDGNTEAFF
J gene: TRBJ2-1; V gene: TRBV6-5; CDR3 length: 14; CDR3 protein: CASSYRSRPNEQFF